This T cell receptor (beta chain) derives from a study of blood T cell repertoires in COVID-19. As for the study in general: There were acute and convalescent COVID-19 samples, and they came from the United States, Italy and Spain. PBMCs, B-cell-depleted T cells, or T cells were the source of the cDNA or gDNA that made up the material.

Looked up from germline, CDR1 is SGDLS and CDR2 is YYNGEE. After removal of 2 bases from V and 4 bases from J, the junction contained 8 bases not matched to a gene. The length of the CDR3 is 16 residues. The data were produced by immunoSEQ multiplex PCR, yet TCRdb's version contains in-frame clones alone and is incomplete. The profile covers fewer than 200,000 clones, with around 80% appearing a single time and about 3.5% taken by the ten largest. This TCR was recovered from a woman between 50 and 59 years old in a cohort exposed to, infected with or recovered from COVID-19 (not recorded which). The chain has TRBV9 and TRBJ1-1, with 10 nucleotides matching TRBD1. Source material: PBMCs or T cells enriched from blood (not recorded which). CDR3 protein: CASSVTGTGASTEAFF. The DNA for the CDR3 is TGTGCCAGCAGCGTCACCGGGACAGGGGCGAGCACTGAAGCTTTCTTT.